The present T cell receptor beta chain was sequenced within a study of beta chain features in type 1 diabetes (dated by TCRdb to the late 2010s). Background for the entire study: Mean age, gender distribution, total cell number and subset yield were not different between patients and healthy donors. Across all samples, almost 110 million sorted cells were examined, and cell number per subset correlated strongly with RNA yield. The study compared TCRB repertoires of sorted circulating CD4+ T cell subsets between recently diagnosed type 1 diabetes patients and matched healthy donors. Whereas all 30 or so donors provided naive and central memory subsets, regulatory and stem cell-like memory subsets were isolated from just 8 patients and roughly eight healthy donors.

There are a few counts of this clone. Its antigen has not been determined. No much larger clonotype is one base removed from it; base qualities were not supplied. From each donor, a single peripheral blood sample of around 0.12 L on average was drawn into heparinised tubes. A BD FACSAria II and a panel including CD45RO, CCR7, CD25, CD127, CD95 and CD27 were used to sort naive, central memory, regulatory and stem cell-like memory CD4+ T cells. All sorted populations exceeded 95% purity. PBMCs were separated immediately by Lymphoprep density gradient centrifugation and were stained directly, without being cultured. So that batch effects would be minimized, each experiment stained and sorted samples in pairs, pairing one healthy donor with one patient. The research as a whole found: The naive, central memory and regulatory TCRB repertoires appeared to resemble one another more closely among patients than among healthy donors. Patients with type 1 diabetes made fewer insertions and deleted more nucleotides at VDJ recombination sites, implying thymic rearrangement abnormalities. In all four CD4+ subsets, TCRB CDR3 length was moderately but significantly shorter in type 1 diabetes patients. Because small numbers of individuals were included in the HLA sub-analyses, any influence of HLA type on TCRB rearrangement was left unresolved. Because cDNA was sequenced instead of genomic DNA, highly expressing activated cells could be over-represented, though the groups showed no difference in activation or CD3 levels. PCR might favor shorter templates, but patient and control samples were amplified and corrected together, so any skew would affect both groups equally.

Reading from cysteine to phenylalanine, the CDR3 counts 13 amino acids. Just CDR3 DNA is preserved here, 39 bases in frame from base 1. Deletion took 8 bases off V and 2 bases off J, with a span of 11 bases between the germline ends. In the germline V gene (reference sequence), CDR1 corresponds to SEHNR and CDR2 to FQNEAQ. The entire amount of isolated RNA was reverse transcribed using the High Capacity cDNA Reverse Transcription Kit, so the sequenced TCRB transcripts were expressed ones. Naive, central memory and regulatory T cell samples underwent deep immunoSEQ sequencing, averaging around 4 million total reads per sample. Sorted cells were lysed in RLT buffer and RNA was extracted with DNase-treated RNeasy Micro or Mini kits, depending on cell number. Each cell subset was processed separately to prevent cross-contamination, with patient and healthy donor samples processed together. The immunoSEQ multiplex PCR was used to amplify TCRB sequences from cDNA, yielding 87-bp fragments that span the CDR3 region. Sequencing of the amplicons was done on the Illumina HiSeq platform. The published analysis was carried out like this. PCR bias was corrected computationally using synthetic template baselines, and reads within Hamming distance 2 were collapsed, with unmergeable singletons discarded. Reads were aligned against IMGT to assign V, D and J genes, CDR3 length and insertions or deletions at six rearrangement sites. Within each subset, clonotype counts were normalized to sorted cell number, and only after that were true diversity and Gini coefficients computed with the tcR R package. The overlap coefficient, calculated on TCRB nucleotide sequences, was used to measure repertoire sharing. As a proxy for the pre-selection repertoire, out-of-frame TCRB sequences from naive cells were analyzed. As stored in TCRdb, this immuneACCESS dataset retains in-frame rearrangements with V and J assigned. A fraction of the clones does not appear; measured against another copy, unresolved V genes explain less than half of the discrepancy, and the remainder lacks a known reason. V and J calls plus clone size are reproduced from that table; the DNA served to infer D and trimming. The sample table contains 600,000 to 700,000 clones; only one count was recorded for roughly an eighth of them. The ten largest clones represent 0.095% to 0.15% of the sample.

The material sequenced was naive CD4+ T cells from blood. The cell subset or site label corresponds to: true naive CD4+ T cells. This clonotype was obtained from a man aged 25 to 40 with type 1 diabetes. Recombination connected TRBV7-9 to TRBJ2-3; confidence is insufficient to name the D gene. The CDR3 is CASQLDLTDTQYF. The bases read TGTGCCAGCCAATTGGACCTCACAGATACGCAGTATTTT. Joined to the reference TRBV7-9 and TRBJ2-3 proteins, this CDR3 gives the full variable domain: DTGVSQNPRHKITKRGQNVTFRCDPISEHNRLYWYRQTLGQGPEFLTYFQNEAQLEKSRLLSDRFSAERPKGSFSTLEIQRTEQGDSAMYLCASQLDLTDTQYFGPGTRLTVL.